This TCR beta chain was retrieved from a study of PD-L1 blockade in urothelial cancer. As for the study in general: Earlier, patients had received 0 to 3 chemotherapy regimens. Median blood clonality was around 0.08, with about 86,000 unique TCRs.

This table comes from immunoSEQ multiplex PCR, and its TCRdb copy is limited to in-frame clones, with some not included. The sample carries around 110,000 clones, under 95% recorded once. Time point reported: peripheral blood 6 weeks after treatment start. Patient sample counts ranged from 1 to 8, pretreatment and on-treatment. CDR1 and CDR2 (germline): SGHVS, FNYEAQ. The V segment lost 3 bases and the J segment 5 bases; nucleotides outside the gene matches: 5. The CDR3 has 15 amino acids. This sequence joins TRBV7-6 and TRBJ2-2; 8 bases are a match to TRBD1. Material: PBMCs, obtained around atezolizumab (anti-PD-L1) treatment. The TCR originated in a man aged 60-69 years with urothelial cancer. In DNA, the CDR3 is TGTGCCAGCAGCTTTGACAGGGGAAATACCGGGGAGCTGTTTTTT. Translation gives CASSFDRGNTGELFF.